The 14 T cell receptor beta chains presented below share a single source sample, sequenced in a study of shared clonotypes between healthy human individuals. The data were produced by immunoSEQ multiplex PCR, yet TCRdb's version contains in-frame clones alone and is incomplete. This table has some 900,000 clones, more than 75% appearing once. The sample consisted of memory CD4+ T cells sorted from blood. Described subset: CD45RA-negative fraction. These receptor sequences come from a man aged 18 to 30 in good health.

The chain couples TRBV10-3 to TRBJ2-1; D is possibly TRBD2 (6 bases). In germline, CDR1 is ENHRY, CDR2 SYGVKD. The CDR3 is 17 residues long. With 0 bases removed from V and 1 base from J, the gap between germline ends came to 13 bases. CDR3 sequence: CAISESIGAGSYNEQFF. CDR3 DNA sequence: TGTGCCATCAGTGAGTCGATTGGGGCGGGGTCCTACAATGAGCAGTTCTTC.

V is TRBV10-3 and J is TRBJ1-2; D gene uncertain. The CDR3 contains 12 residues. Trimming pared 7 bases from V and 4 bases from J, leaving 10 bases between. Germline values: CDR1 ENHRY, CDR2 SYGVKD. The CDR3 DNA is TGTGCCATCAATGACCGGGCCTATGGCTACACCTTC. This translates into CAINDRAYGYTF.

This clone was found a few times. The rearrangement uses TRBV6-1 and TRBJ1-2; possible D gene TRBD1, 5 bases. The CDR3 has 14 amino acids. V shed 7 bases and J shed 4 bases, with 16 bases lying between them. Germline V gene sequence: CDR1 MNHNS, CDR2 SASEGT. CDR3 nucleotides: TGTGCCAGCAACCTCGGGGGGGATCCCTATGGCTACACCTTC. Its protein product is CASNLGGDPYGYTF.

V gene TRBV30 combines with J gene TRBJ2-7; D not resolved. The CDR3 contains 12 residues. Trimming left V 6 bases short and J 0 bases short, with 9 bases between. Germline CDR1 GTSNPN, CDR2 SVGIG (reference sequence). CDR3 residues: CACDESSYEQYF. As DNA, the CDR3 is TGTGCCTGCGACGAGTCCTCCTACGAGCAGTACTTC.

J is TRBJ2-2 and V is TRBV15; D unresolved. The CDR3 contains 14 residues. CDR1 is LNHNV and CDR2 is YYDKDF in the germline V gene (reference sequence). V lost 7 bases and J 1 base, leaving 10 bases between the germline ends. The CDR3 reads CATKIAMNTGELFF. CDR3 nucleotide sequence: TGTGCCACCAAGATAGCAATGAACACCGGGGAGCTGTTTTTT.

The chain carries TRBV10-3 and TRBJ2-7; 8 nucleotides match TRBD1. Unmatched junction bases numbered 5, after V lost 4 bases and J lost 3 bases. Germline loops: CDR1 ENHRY, CDR2 SYGVKD. There are 14 residues in the CDR3. CDR3 DNA sequence: TGTGCCATCAGTGCGTACGGGACAGGCTACGAGCAGTACTTC. This gives the protein CAISAYGTGYEQYF.

V and J are TRBV5-4 and TRBJ2-3, with 10 bases fitting TRBD1. This CDR3 spans 16 amino acids. J lost 2 bases, V lost 4 bases, and 7 bases had no gene match. From germline, CDR1 is SGHNT and CDR2 YYREEE (reference sequence). CDR3 coding DNA: TGTGCCAGCAGCGTTAGGGACAGGGGTATCACAGATACGCAGTATTTT. It is translated as CASSVRDRGITDTQYF.

The rearrangement uses TRBV29-1 and TRBJ2-7; possibly TRBD1 for D (6 bases). The CDR3 totals 14 residues. V lost 6 bases and J 5 bases, leaving 20 bases between the germline ends. The germline gives CDR1 SQVTM, CDR2 ANQGSEA. In DNA form, the CDR3 reads TGCAGCGTCCCGGCTGGGCAGGGGAGCAACGAGCAGTACTTC. It yields the protein CSVPAGQGSNEQYF.

J is TRBJ2-1 and V is TRBV10-3; a possible D gene is TRBD2 (5 bases). This CDR3 region has 15 residues. V was shortened by 2 bases and J by 8 bases, with 16 bases between the two germline ends. CDR1 is ENHRY and CDR2 is SYGVKD in the germline V gene. The CDR3 loop is CAISERVGAADEQFF. The DNA for the CDR3 is TGTGCCATCAGTGAGAGGGTAGGTGCAGCGGATGAGCAGTTCTTC.

V and J are TRBV7-8 and TRBJ2-7, with D possibly being TRBD1 (6 bases). Trimming stripped 1 base from V and 7 bases from J, with 20 bases between. The CDR3 contains 16 residues. Per germline, CDR1 SGHVS and CDR2 FQNEAQ. CDR3 in DNA: TGTGCCAGCAGCTTAGACCCCGATCAAGGGGGAAAAGAGCAGTACTTC. Protein sequence: CASSLDPDQGGKEQYF.

This sequence joins TRBV19 and TRBJ1-2; no definite D call. The CDR3 is 14 residues long. The V and J ends lost 4 bases and 6 bases respectively, with 15 bases between them. CDR1 is LNHDA, CDR2 SQIVND, per germline (reference sequence). The CDR3 DNA reads as TGTGCCAGTAGTACCCTTGCACGGGGTCATGGCTACACCTTC. Protein sequence: CASSTLARGHGYTF.

V gene TRBV7-2 combines with J gene TRBJ2-1, with TRBD2 matching over 9 bases. Germline CDR1 is SGHTA and CDR2 is FQGNSA. The ends lost 5 bases at V and 8 bases at J; junction bases unmatched: 13. There are 16 residues in the CDR3. For the CDR3, the DNA is TGTGCCAGCAGCCGCCGGGGCGGGAGGGCCGACGATGAGCAGTTCTTC. Translating it yields CASSRRGGRADDEQFF.

The rearrangement joins TRBV5-1 to TRBJ1-6; 9 bases map to TRBD1. Trimming cost V 2 bases and J 0 bases; bases outside gene matches: 9. There are 19 residues in the CDR3. The germline V gene encodes CDR1 SGHRS and CDR2 YFSETQ. This CDR3 is CASSLTGQGQSSYNSPLHF. In DNA, the CDR3 is TGCGCCAGCAGCTTAACGGGACAGGGCCAAAGCTCCTATAATTCACCCCTCCACTTT.

This chain links TRBV5-1 with TRBJ2-1, with D possibly being TRBD2 (6 bases). Germline assignment: CDR1 SGHRS and CDR2 YFSETQ. The CDR3 covers 14 residues. The V gene lost 4 bases and the J gene lost 1 base, with 9 bases spanning the gap. CDR3 loop: CASSILASYNEQFF. The CDR3 DNA reads as TGCGCCAGCAGCATACTAGCTTCCTACAATGAGCAGTTCTTC. The whole variable domain, filled in from reference TRBV5-1 and TRBJ2-1, reads KAGVTQTPRYLIKTRGQQVTLSCSPISGHRSVSWYQQTPGQGLQFLFEYFSETQRNKGNFPGRFSGRQFSNSRSEMNVSTLELGDSALYLCASSILASYNEQFFGPGTRLTVL.